These T cell receptor beta chains were read from a single sample in a study of T cell responses to AZD1222 COVID-19 vaccine. Data came from immunoSEQ multiplex PCR; TCRdb stores just in-frame clones and leaves some out. The sample yields around 140,000 clones, roughly 89% seen once. Specimen: peripheral blood, collected on day 0 of AZD1222 vaccination. These receptor sequences come from an adult in good health. Both conserved end residues are part of each CDR3. D genes are given only for firm matches. Clone sizes are given selectively: once, few, many, or a class where the clone is expanded.

clone size | J gene | V gene | D gene | CDR3 DNA | CDR3 protein
NA | TRBJ2-4 | TRBV19 | NA | TGTGCCAGTAGTATAATGGGAGACTATATCGGAAACATTCAGTACTTC | CASSIMGDYIGNIQYF
NA | TRBJ1-2 | TRBV7-9 | TRBD1 | TGTGCCAGCAGCACCCGGACAGGGGCGAACTATGGCTACACCTTC | CASSTRTGANYGYTF
NA | TRBJ1-2 | TRBV19 | NA | TGTGCCAGTAGTATCGCGTACGGCGGGGGGAGTGGCTATGGCTACACCTTC | CASSIAYGGGSGYGYTF
NA | TRBJ1-3 | TRBV5-6 | TRBD1 | TGTGCCAGCAGCTCACGTAGGGGGCCGCGGGCTGGAAACACCATATATTTT | CASSSRRGPRAGNTIYF
NA | TRBJ2-3 | TRBV4-1 | TRBD2 | TGCGCCAGCAGACTAATAGCGGGAGGGTCGGCAGATACGCAGTATTTT | CASRLIAGGSADTQYF
NA | TRBJ2-1 | TRBV3-1/TRBV3-2 | NA | TGTGCCAGCAGCCTTTTAGCGGCTCCTAAAAACAATGAGCAGTTCTTC | CASSLLAAPKNNEQFF
NA | TRBJ1-1 | TRBV6-5 | TRBD1 | TGTGCCAGCAGTTACCAGGACAGGGGGGGTGAAGCTTTCTTT | CASSYQDRGGEAFF
many | TRBJ2-1 | TRBV3-1/TRBV3-2 | NA | TGTGCCAGCAGCCCAGAGGAGGGCCAGGTTAATGAGCAGTTCTTC | CASSPEEGQVNEQFF
NA | TRBJ1-2 | TRBV20-1 | NA | TGCAGTGCTAGTTCTCAGCCCGGAAGAGATGGCTACACCTTC | CSASSQPGRDGYTF
once | TRBJ1-2 | TRBV5-1 | NA | TGCGCCAGCAGTCTCGACTACGACTATGGCTACACCTTC | CASSLDYDYGYTF
NA | TRBJ2-7 | TRBV19 | TRBD2 | TGTGCCAGTAGTTGGACTAGCGACTACGAGCAGTACTTC | CASSWTSDYEQYF
NA | TRBJ2-7 | TRBV11-3 | TRBD1 | TGTGCCAGCAGCCCCGGGACAGGGGGGGTTTACGAGCAGTACTTC | CASSPGTGGVYEQYF
once | TRBJ2-1 | TRBV28 | NA | TGTGCCAGCGGGCCCTCTTACTACAATGAGCAGTTCTTC | CASGPSYYNEQFF
NA | TRBJ1-1 | TRBV19 | NA | TGTGCCAGTACCCCGCGGGTGGGCACTGAAGCTTTCTTT | CASTPRVGTEAFF
once | TRBJ1-2 | TRBV14 | NA | TGTGCCTCCCGAAGGGGTAACTATGGCTACACCTTC | CASRRGNYGYTF
NA | TRBJ2-7 | TRBV9 | NA | TGTGCCAGCAGCGTAGATCCTAGCCCCTCCGAGCAGTACTTC | CASSVDPSPSEQYF
few | TRBJ2-5 | TRBV7-2 | NA | TGTGCCAGCAGCTCCCTTAGAGCGGACGATCATGGAGAGACCCAGTACTTC | CASSSLRADDHGETQYF
NA | TRBJ1-1 | TRBV30 | TRBD1 | TGTGCCTGGAGTCGGGACAGGGTTATAGCTTTCTTT | CAWSRDRVIAFF
NA | TRBJ1-2 | TRBV7-9 | NA | TGTGCCAGCAGCCGAGGGGACGGAATCTACGGCTACACCTTC | CASSRGDGIYGYTF
NA | TRBJ2-5 | TRBV27 | TRBD1 | TGTGCCAGCAGTAGGGACAGGGGGGGCCAAGAGACCCAGTACTTC | CASSRDRGGQETQYF
NA | TRBJ1-1 | TRBV6-5 | TRBD1 | TGTGCCAGCAGGGAGGAAGGGGGCGGTTGGACTGAAGCTTTCTTT | CASREEGGGWTEAFF
NA | TRBJ1-1 | TRBV7-9 | NA | TGTGCCAGCAGCTTAGCCTACGGGGGGAACACTGAAGCTTTCTTT | CASSLAYGGNTEAFF
NA | TRBJ1-1 | TRBV6-5 | NA | TGTGCCAGCAGAGCGGACACCGACGATGAAGCTTTCTTT | CASRADTDDEAFF
NA | TRBJ1-5 | TRBV18 | NA | TGTGCCAGCTCACCACTGGCAGTTACTCAGCCCCAGCATTTT | CASSPLAVTQPQHF